One sample yielded the 2 T cell receptor beta chains listed below, sequenced in a study of cytomegalovirus exposure and HLA in healthy donors. Profiled with immunoSEQ multiplex PCR; TCRdb holds only in-frame clones, not every one. The repertoire consists of tens of thousands of clones, with just over 90% occurring once and the leading ten covering roughly 2.1%. The material sequenced was PBMCs. The receptors shown here come from a man aged 30-40 years in good health and CMV-seronegative.

The V call is TRBV2, the J call TRBJ1-2; a weak D match, TRBD1 (6 bases). The CDR3 loop spans 13 amino acids. Per germline, CDR1 SNHLY and CDR2 FYNNEI. V lost 6 bases, J lost 5 bases, and 13 bases lay in between. CDR3 residues: CASSDDRRYGYTF. The CDR3 bases are TGTGCCAGCAGCGACGACAGGAGATATGGCTACACCTTC.

The rearrangement uses TRBV14 and TRBJ2-1; possible D gene TRBD2, 6 bases. The length of the CDR3 is 15 residues. Trimming removed 4 bases from V and 0 bases from J, with 10 bases in between. Germline V CDR1 and CDR2: SGHDN, FVKESK. The CDR3 is CASSRERVSYNEQFF. CDR3 nucleotide sequence: TGTGCCAGCAGCCGTGAGCGGGTCTCCTACAATGAGCAGTTCTTC.